This T cell receptor (beta chain) was recorded in a study of shared clonotypes between healthy human individuals. Study at large: A couple of female and a few male donors aged 18 to 49 were enrolled.

Germline V gene data show CDR1 as SGHNT and CDR2 as YENEEA. V gave up 1 base and J gave up 4 bases, with 19 bases separating them. The CDR3 loop spans 17 amino acids. About this clone: The antigen is unknown.

General study results and limits: Sampling included only blood; tissue repertoires likely differ.

Amplification in unsorted PBMC replicate PCRs started from around 330 ng DNA, which equals roughly 27,000 T cell genomes. Sequencing of unsorted PBMC DNA was carried out using ten immunoSEQ deep assay plates. Clones were sequenced by immunoSEQ multiplex PCR, and TCRdb holds only the in-frame ones, with some missing. This table holds a few hundred thousand clones, just over 75% found once. This clonotype originated in a woman between 40 and 50 years old in good health. Some clones in this sample may be carry-over from other donors' samples. Sequenced material: PBMCs. V and J are TRBV11-3 and TRBJ2-5; D may be TRBD1 or TRBD2 (5 bases each). CDR3 coding DNA: TGTGCCAGCAGCTTAGGTTACTCCGAGGGGTACGGAGAGACCCAGTACTTC. Amino acid sequence: CASSLGYSEGYGETQYF.